This T cell receptor beta chain comes out of a study of T-cell memory formation after mild COVID-19. Findings and limits, study-wide: Several responding clones turned up in pre-infection memory, indicating that cross-reactive memory may have taken part. CD4+ contracting clones lay mainly in CM and EM, CD8+ ones in EMRA.

Constant-segment primers served in 5'RACE that generated TCR alpha and TCR beta cDNA libraries bearing sample barcodes and UMIs. TCRdb used MiXCR to reprocess the 5' RACE reads, holding one entry per CDR3 protein. This sample carries 350,000 to 500,000 distinct CDR3 sequences, roughly 18% of them seen once, and the ten largest clones take roughly 21%. For this clonotype: The target antigen is unknown.

Trimming removed 4 bases at V and 5 bases at J, with 13 bases between. This CDR3 is 13 amino acids long. Germline V gives CDR1 SGHRS, CDR2 YFSETQ. The sequencing input was PBMCs or a T cell subset sorted from them (not recorded which). The clonotype originates from a man aged 18-30 years who had mild COVID-19 (a few samples of this study predate the infection). Cell type and time point are not known. This chain uses TRBV5-1 with TRBJ2-7, with D perhaps being TRBD1 or TRBD2 (5 bases each). CDR3 coding DNA: TGCGCCAGCAGCGAGGGACCTGTAAACGAGCAGTACTTC. It codes for CASSEGPVNEQYF. The full variable domain, rest sourced from reference TRBV5-1 and TRBJ2-7, is KAGVTQTPRYLIKTRGQQVTLSCSPISGHRSVSWYQQTPGQGLQFLFEYFSETQRNKGNFPGRFSGRQFSNSRSEMNVSTLELGDSALYLCASSEGPVNEQYFGPGTRLTVT.